This T cell receptor (beta chain) was identified during a study of response to subunit inactivated influenza vaccine listed by TCRdb under 2018. Broadly, across the study: Deep quantitative profiling of the T cell receptor repertoire was used in the study to follow responses to a trivalent subunit inactivated influenza vaccine. Study-wide findings and limitations: The authors suggested that each seasonal influenza vaccination may recruit only a limited number of new T cells.

As regards this clonotype: The antigen this receptor binds is unknown. No much larger clonotype is one base removed from it; base qualities were not supplied.

To prepare the library, RT-PCR was applied. TCRdb lists the instrument as Illumina HiSeq 2500. Using fastp at Q25 and MiXCR, TCRdb reprocessed the public reads and kept productive beta chains. Every distinct CDR3 protein forms one entry, paired with its most common genes and DNA. This sample lists 560,000 or so distinct CDR3 sequences; approximately 7.6% were detected once. Approximately 13% of the sample comes from the top ten. The sequencing used PBMCs from blood, collected roughly 24 months after vaccination. The TCR comes from a man between 50 and 75 years old who received an inactivated influenza vaccine. Donor details come from another sample of the same person, matched by shared clones.

CDR3 loop: CASSPWQGVTGELFF. The base sequence is TGTGCCAGCAGCCCATGGCAGGGGGTAACCGGGGAGCTGTTTTTT. The sequence joins TRBV3-1 to TRBJ2-2, and 7 junctional nucleotides match TRBD1. For this chain, trimming is 4 bases at the V end and 5 bases at the J end, and the number of junction bases without a gene match is 7. Spanning cysteine to phenylalanine, the CDR3 consists of 15 amino acids. The CDR3 DNA has 45 bases and is translated from base 1. Looking up the germline V gene (reference sequence) yields CDR1 LGHDT and CDR2 YNNKEL.